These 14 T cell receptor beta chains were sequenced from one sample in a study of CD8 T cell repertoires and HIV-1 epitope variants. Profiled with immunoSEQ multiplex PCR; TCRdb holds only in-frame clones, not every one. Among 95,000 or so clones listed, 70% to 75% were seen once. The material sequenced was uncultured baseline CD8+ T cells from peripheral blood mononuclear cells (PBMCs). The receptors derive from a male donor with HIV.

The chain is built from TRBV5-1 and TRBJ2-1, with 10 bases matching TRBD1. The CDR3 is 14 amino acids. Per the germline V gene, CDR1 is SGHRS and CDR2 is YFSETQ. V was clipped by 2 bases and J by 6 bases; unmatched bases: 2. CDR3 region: CASSFGQGVNEQFF. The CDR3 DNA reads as TGCGCCAGCAGCTTTGGACAGGGGGTCAATGAGCAGTTCTTC. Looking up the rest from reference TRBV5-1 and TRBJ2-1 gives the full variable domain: KAGVTQTPRYLIKTRGQQVTLSCSPISGHRSVSWYQQTPGQGLQFLFEYFSETQRNKGNFPGRFSGRQFSNSRSEMNVSTLELGDSALYLCASSFGQGVNEQFFGPGTRLTVL.

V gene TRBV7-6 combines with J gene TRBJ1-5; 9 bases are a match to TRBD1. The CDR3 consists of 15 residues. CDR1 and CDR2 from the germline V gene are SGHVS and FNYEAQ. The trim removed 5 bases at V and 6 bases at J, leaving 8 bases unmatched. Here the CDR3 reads CASSRGQGRAQPQHF. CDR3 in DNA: TGTGCCAGCAGCCGAGGACAGGGGAGGGCTCAGCCCCAGCATTTT. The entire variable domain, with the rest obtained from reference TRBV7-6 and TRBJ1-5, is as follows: GAGVSQSPRYKVTKRGQDVALRCDPISGHVSLYWYRQALGQGPEFLTYFNYEAQQDKSGLPNDRFSAERPEGSISTLTIQRTEQRDSAMYRCASSRGQGRAQPQHFGDGTRLSIL.

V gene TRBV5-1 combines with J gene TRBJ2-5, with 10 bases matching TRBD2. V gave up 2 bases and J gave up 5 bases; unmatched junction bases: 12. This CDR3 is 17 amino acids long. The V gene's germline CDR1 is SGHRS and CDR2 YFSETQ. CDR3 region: CASSFGTSGDLGETQYF. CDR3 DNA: TGCGCCAGCAGCTTCGGAACTAGCGGGGACCTTGGGGAGACCCAGTACTTC.

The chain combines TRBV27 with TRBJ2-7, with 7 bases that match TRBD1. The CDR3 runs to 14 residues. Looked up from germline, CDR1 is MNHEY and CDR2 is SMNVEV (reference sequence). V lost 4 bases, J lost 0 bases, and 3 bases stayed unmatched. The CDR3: CASSSQGVSYEQYF. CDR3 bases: TGTGCCAGCAGTTCCCAGGGGGTCTCCTACGAGCAGTACTTC.

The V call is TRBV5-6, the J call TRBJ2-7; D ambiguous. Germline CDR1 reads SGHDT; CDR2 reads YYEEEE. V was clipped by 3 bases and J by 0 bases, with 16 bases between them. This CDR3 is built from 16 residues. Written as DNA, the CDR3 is TGTGCCAGCAGCTACATTCGTGCCCTCAGCTCCTACGAGCAGTACTTC. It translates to CASSYIRALSSYEQYF.

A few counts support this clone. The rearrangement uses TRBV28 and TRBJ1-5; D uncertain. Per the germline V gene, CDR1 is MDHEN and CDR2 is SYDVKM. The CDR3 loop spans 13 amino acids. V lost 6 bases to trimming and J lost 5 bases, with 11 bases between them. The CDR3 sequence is CASSLPGDQPQHF. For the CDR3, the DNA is TGTGCCAGCAGCCTGCCAGGAGATCAGCCCCAGCATTTT.

Here the CDR3 reads CSATNEKLFF. Here the CDR3 DNA reads TGCAGTGCAACTAATGAAAAACTGTTTTTT. The chain combines TRBV20-1 with TRBJ1-4; D call uncertain. This CDR3 comprises 10 residues. Germline CDR1 reads DFQATT; CDR2 reads SNEGSKA (reference sequence). V shed 6 bases and J shed 1 base, with 0 bases lying between them.

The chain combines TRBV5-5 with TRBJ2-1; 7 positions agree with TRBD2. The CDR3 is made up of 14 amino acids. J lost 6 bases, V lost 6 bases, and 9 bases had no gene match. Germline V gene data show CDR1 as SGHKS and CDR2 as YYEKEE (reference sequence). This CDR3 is CASTERSGVNEQFF. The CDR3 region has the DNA TGTGCCAGCACCGAAAGGAGCGGGGTCAATGAGCAGTTCTTC.

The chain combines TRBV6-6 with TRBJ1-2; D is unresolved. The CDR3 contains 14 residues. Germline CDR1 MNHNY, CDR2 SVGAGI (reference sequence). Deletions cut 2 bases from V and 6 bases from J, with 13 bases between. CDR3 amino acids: CASSYGPPGNGYTF. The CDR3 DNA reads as TGTGCCAGCAGTTACGGACCGCCGGGGAATGGCTACACCTTC.

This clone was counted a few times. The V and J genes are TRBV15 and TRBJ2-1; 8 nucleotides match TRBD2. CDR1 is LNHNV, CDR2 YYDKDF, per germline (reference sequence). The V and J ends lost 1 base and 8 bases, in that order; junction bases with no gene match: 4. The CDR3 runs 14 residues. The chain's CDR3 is CATSRGLAGYEQFF. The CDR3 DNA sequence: TGTGCCACCAGCAGAGGTTTAGCGGGATATGAGCAGTTCTTC.

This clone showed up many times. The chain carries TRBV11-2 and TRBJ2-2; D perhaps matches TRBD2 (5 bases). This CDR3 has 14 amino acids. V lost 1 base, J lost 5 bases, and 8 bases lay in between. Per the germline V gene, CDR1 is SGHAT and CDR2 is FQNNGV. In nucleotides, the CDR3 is TGTGCCAGCAGCTTAGCCCGGAGGACCGGGGAGCTGTTTTTT. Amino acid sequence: CASSLARRTGELFF.

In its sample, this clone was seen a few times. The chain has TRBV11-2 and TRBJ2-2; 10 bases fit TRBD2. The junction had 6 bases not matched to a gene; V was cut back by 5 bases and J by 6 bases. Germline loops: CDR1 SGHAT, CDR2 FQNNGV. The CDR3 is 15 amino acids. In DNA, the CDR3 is TGTGCCAGCAGCCCCCTAGCGGGAGTATCCGGGGAGCTGTTTTTT. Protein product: CASSPLAGVSGELFF.

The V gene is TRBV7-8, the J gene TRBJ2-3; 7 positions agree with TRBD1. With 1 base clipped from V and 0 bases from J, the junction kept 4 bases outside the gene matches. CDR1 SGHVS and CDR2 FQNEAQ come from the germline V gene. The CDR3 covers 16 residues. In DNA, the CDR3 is TGTGCCAGCAGCTTAGGAGGGGGCGCGAGCACAGATACGCAGTATTTT. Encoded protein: CASSLGGGASTDTQYF.

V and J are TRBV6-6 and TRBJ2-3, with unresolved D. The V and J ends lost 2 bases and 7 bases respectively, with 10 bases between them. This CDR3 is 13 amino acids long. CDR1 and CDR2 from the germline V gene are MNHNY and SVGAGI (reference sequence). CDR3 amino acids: CASSYVLTYTQYF. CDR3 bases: TGTGCCAGCAGTTACGTACTAACTTATACGCAGTATTTT.